The rows below give T cell receptor beta chains drawn from one sample of a study of Ad26.COV2.S vaccination and SARS-CoV-2 variants. Assay: immunoSEQ multiplex PCR; the TCRdb copy retains only in-frame clones and omits some. The repertoire holds fewer than 400,000 clones, with under 90% as singletons. The sequenced sample was peripheral blood, obtained in a trial of Ad26.COV2.S vaccine versus placebo. Every receptor here comes from a person aged 18-60 years who received the Ad26.COV2.S COVID-19 vaccine or a placebo. Each CDR3 is given with its conserved first and last residue. The order of the fields is D gene, J gene, clone size, CDR3 length, V gene, CDR3 protein, CDR3 DNA. A D gene is named only where the DNA matches it firmly. A row's size may be missing; if present it is once, few, many or a size class.

>NA|TRBJ1-4|NA|15|TRBV4-3
CASSTTGPSNEKLFF
TGCGCCAGCAGTACCACGGGACCGAGTAATGAAAAACTGTTTTTT
>TRBD1|TRBJ2-7|NA|14|TRBV27
CASSFQGDSYEQYF
TGTGCCAGCAGTTTTCAGGGGGACAGCTACGAGCAGTACTTC
>NA|TRBJ2-2|NA|10|TRBV30
CALNTGELFF
TGTGCCTTGAACACCGGGGAGCTGTTTTTT
>NA|TRBJ2-3|NA|15|TRBV7-9
CASSHSGTRTDTQYF
TGTGCCAGCAGCCATAGCGGTACCCGCACAGATACGCAGTATTTT
>TRBD1|TRBJ1-1|NA|14|TRBV27
CASSLQGGNTEAFF
TGTGCCAGTTCTCTTCAGGGGGGGAACACTGAAGCTTTCTTT
>NA|TRBJ1-6|NA|14|TRBV4-3
CASSQGEGDSPLHF
TGCGCCAGCAGCCAAGGTGAGGGTGATTCACCCCTCCACTTT
>TRBD2|TRBJ2-2|NA|15|TRBV7-3
CASSLSSGFAGELFF
TGTGCCAGCAGCTTATCTAGCGGGTTTGCCGGGGAGCTGTTTTTT
>NA|TRBJ1-1|NA|14|TRBV9
CASSVSSGNTEAFF
TGTGCCAGCAGCGTATCAAGCGGGAACACTGAAGCTTTCTTT
>NA|TRBJ2-2|NA|12|TRBV28
CASSVNTGELFF
TGTGCCAGCAGTGTTAACACCGGGGAGCTGTTTTTT
>NA|TRBJ1-2|once|13|TRBV19
CASSGVVLFGYTF
TGTGCCAGTAGTGGGGTGGTTCTGTTCGGCTACACCTTC
>NA|TRBJ1-1|NA|17|TRBV19
CASSRFSGGGVNTEAFF
TGTGCCAGTAGTCGGTTCTCGGGGGGCGGGGTGAACACTGAAGCTTTCTTT
>NA|TRBJ1-5|NA|14|TRBV5-8
CASSLFQGNQPQHF
TGTGCCAGCAGCTTGTTTCAGGGCAATCAGCCCCAGCATTTT
>NA|TRBJ1-2|once|12|TRBV6-6
CASSLPGNGYTF
TGTGCCAGCAGTTTACCAGGGAATGGCTACACCTTC
>NA|TRBJ2-3|once|12|TRBV11-2
CASSLIPDTQYF
TGTGCCAGCAGCTTAATCCCAGATACGCAGTATTTT
>NA|TRBJ1-2|NA|14|TRBV18
CASSPPMSGRGYTF
TGTGCCAGCTCACCACCGATGTCAGGGAGAGGCTACACCTTC
>NA|TRBJ1-6|NA|14|TRBV5-1
CASSLEQPNSPLHF
TGCGCCAGCAGCTTGGAACAGCCTAATTCACCCCTCCACTTT
>TRBD2|TRBJ2-1|NA|16|TRBV28
CASSLPGTIKGNEQFF
TGTGCCAGCAGCCTACCCGGGACTATTAAGGGGAATGAGCAGTTCTTC
>NA|TRBJ1-1|NA|13|TRBV29-1
CSVIRTENTEAFF
TGCAGCGTTATAAGGACGGAGAACACTGAAGCTTTCTTT
>NA|TRBJ2-2|NA|13|TRBV19
CASSTLGTGELFF
TGTGCCAGTAGTACCCTGGGGACCGGGGAGCTGTTTTTT
>NA|TRBJ2-5|NA|15|TRBV19
CASSPFVGVLGTQYF
TGTGCCAGTAGTCCCTTTGTGGGGGTTTTGGGGACCCAGTACTTC
>TRBD2|TRBJ2-1|NA|13|TRBV11-2
CASCRDYYNEQFF
TGTGCCAGCTGCCGGGACTATTACAATGAGCAGTTCTTC
>TRBD1|TRBJ1-4|NA|16|TRBV30
CAWSWVGGGVGEKLFF
TGTGCCTGGAGTTGGGTCGGAGGGGGCGTTGGGGAAAAACTGTTTTTT
>NA|TRBJ2-2|NA|14|TRBV15
CATKQYSNTGELFF
TGTGCCACCAAGCAGTATTCGAACACCGGGGAGCTGTTTTTT
>TRBD1|TRBJ1-1|once|14|TRBV18
CASSQGQAYTEAFF
TGTGCCAGCTCCCAGGGACAGGCTTACACTGAAGCTTTCTTT
>NA|TRBJ2-5|NA|13|TRBV18
CASSSLTWETQYF
TGTGCCAGCTCATCCTTAACTTGGGAGACCCAGTACTTC
>NA|TRBJ1-2|NA|14|TRBV2
CASSPSVVSDGYTF
TGTGCCAGCAGCCCCTCGGTGGTTTCCGATGGCTACACCTTC
>NA|TRBJ2-2|NA|17|TRBV28
CASSLSLAARDTGELFF
TGTGCCAGCAGTTTATCACTAGCCGCAAGGGACACCGGGGAGCTGTTTTTT
>NA|TRBJ2-5|NA|17|TRBV16
CASSQDFYRDIEETQYF
TGTGCCAGCAGCCAAGATTTCTACAGGGATATAGAAGAGACCCAGTACTTC
>NA|TRBJ1-1|NA|20|TRBV21-1
CASSKSQGVGVALVNTEAFF
TGTGCCAGCAGCAAAAGTCAGGGGGTTGGTGTCGCGCTCGTGAACACTGAAGCTTTCTTT
>NA|TRBJ2-3|NA|15|TRBV29-1
CSVELGRGRTDTQYF
TGCAGCGTTGAACTAGGCAGGGGAAGGACAGATACGCAGTATTTT
>NA|TRBJ1-1|once|13|TRBV7-2
CASSLRGGTEAFF
TGTGCCAGCAGCTTAAGGGGGGGCACTGAAGCTTTCTTT
>NA|TRBJ1-2|once|11|TRBV4-2
CASSQATSYTF
TGTGCCAGCAGCCAAGCCACAAGCTACACCTTC
>TRBD2|TRBJ2-5|NA|18|TRBV9
CASSVAETAGGPQETQYF
TGTGCCAGCAGCGTAGCTGAAACAGCGGGGGGGCCCCAGGAGACCCAGTACTTC
>TRBD2|TRBJ2-5|NA|17|TRBV7-2
CASSLAGSGLAVETQYF
TGTGCCAGCAGCTTAGCCGGTTCGGGACTAGCAGTAGAGACCCAGTACTTC
>NA|TRBJ1-1|NA|13|TRBV12-3/TRBV12-4
CATTKIMNTEAFF
TGTGCCACCACCAAAATAATGAACACTGAAGCTTTCTTT
>NA|TRBJ2-1|NA|14|TRBV7-3
CASSFGTLYNEQFF
TGTGCCAGCAGCTTTGGGACACTTTACAATGAGCAGTTCTTC
>NA|TRBJ2-3|NA|10|TRBV24-1
CATHTDTQYF
TGTGCCACCCACACAGATACGCAGTATTTT
>TRBD2|TRBJ2-3|NA|18|TRBV10-1
CASSETPLTSGGTDTQYF
TGCGCCAGCAGTGAGACTCCCCTTACTAGCGGGGGAACAGATACGCAGTATTTT
>NA|TRBJ2-3|NA|13|TRBV19
CASSRDSTDTQYF
TGTGCCAGTAGTCGGGACAGCACAGATACGCAGTATTTT
>NA|TRBJ2-3|NA|19|TRBV21-1
CASSNQREGPNPGTDTQYF
TGTGCCAGCAGCAACCAGCGGGAGGGGCCAAATCCAGGCACAGATACGCAGTATTTT
>NA|TRBJ1-2|NA|15|TRBV18
CASSPATQVPGGYTF
TGTGCCAGCTCACCCGCAACTCAGGTACCGGGGGGCTACACCTTC
>TRBD2|TRBJ2-1|NA|20|TRBV6-6
CASSSNLAGGLLRSNNEQFF
TGTGCCAGCAGCAGCAACCTAGCGGGGGGCCTACTTCGGAGTAACAATGAGCAGTTCTTC
>NA|TRBJ2-5|NA|16|TRBV3-1/TRBV3-2
CASSRSRGWGQETQYF
TGTGCCAGCAGCCGTAGCCGCGGTTGGGGGCAAGAGACCCAGTACTTC
>NA|TRBJ1-2|NA|14|TRBV6-5
CASQTGQGSDGYTF
TGTGCCAGCCAAACGGGGCAGGGGAGTGATGGCTACACCTTC
>TRBD1|TRBJ1-6|NA|15|TRBV7-2
CASNPGQGRNSPLHF
TGTGCCAGCAACCCGGGACAGGGTCGCAATTCACCCCTCCACTTT
>NA|TRBJ2-1|NA|13|TRBV11-1
CASSPGGYNEQFF
TGTGCCAGCAGCCCTGGCGGGTACAATGAGCAGTTCTTC